This T cell receptor beta chain is drawn from a study of neurological immune-mediated disorders. Findings and caveats of the study: One cluster of related CDR3 sequences contained, by phylogenetic grouping, the repertoires of 18 of 34 multiple sclerosis patients and formed a possible signature.

Between the trimmed V and J ends, which lost 0 bases and 1 base, there was a span of 12 bases. Germline V gene lookup returns CDR1 MNHEY and CDR2 SVGAGI. The length of the CDR3 is 16 residues. This clonotype was counted many times. Antigen unknown. The authors obtained over 170 million TCR-beta sequences from 15-18 subjects per sequencing run. TCRdb reprocessed the 5' RACE reads via MiXCR and lists one record per CDR3 protein. The sample lists some 50,000 distinct CDR3 sequences; 1.5% to 2% were seen once. The sequenced sample consisted of PBMCs. This chain uses TRBV6-5 with TRBJ2-5; perhaps D is TRBD1 or TRBD2 (5 bases each). The receptor's source is a woman aged 40 to 50 with multiple sclerosis. The CDR3 DNA reads TGTGCCAGCAGTTACTCGGGGGTTCTACGCCAAGAGACCCAGTACTTC. This sequence encodes CASSYSGVLRQETQYF.